The 12 T cell receptor beta chains below all came from one sample that was sequenced in a study of blood T cell repertoires in COVID-19 (dated by TCRdb to the early 2020s). The method was the immunoSEQ multiplex PCR assay. The table comes from immuneACCESS by way of TCRdb, which keeps in-frame sequences with V and J called. Part of the clones is missing from these tables; in studies checked, under half for an unresolved V gene and the rest for unknown reasons. The sample table holds more than 80,000 clones, of which around 86% were seen once. The leading ten clones occupy 7% to 9% of the sample. The sequencing input was peripheral blood. All receptors come from a man in his fifties or sixties with active COVID-19.

The rearrangement links TRBV6-2 or TRBV6-3 to TRBJ2-1; 11 nucleotides agree with TRBD2. This CDR3 region has 17 residues. Germline V gene sequence: CDR1 MNHEY, CDR2 SVGEGT. J was trimmed by 2 bases and V by 0 bases; bases with no gene match: 3. CDR3 region: CASSYSLAGGPYNEQFF. The DNA for the CDR3 is TGTGCCAGCAGTTACTCCTTAGCGGGGGGGCCCTACAATGAGCAGTTCTTC.

Comment on this clone: The sample has other DNA sequences that encode this CDR3 too. V usage is TRBV12-3 or TRBV12-4 and J usage is TRBJ1-2, with unresolved D. The CDR3 is 13 amino acids. Trimming stripped 4 bases from V and 2 bases from J, with 8 bases between. CDR3 sequence: CASSSRGNYGYTF. In nucleotides, the CDR3 is TGTGCCAGCAGTTCGCGGGGAAACTATGGCTACACCTTC.

The V gene is TRBV11-3, the J gene TRBJ2-3; 8 nucleotides line up with TRBD2. Germline V gene lookup returns CDR1 SGHNT and CDR2 YENEEA. The CDR3 consists of 16 residues. Trimming removed 4 bases from V and 4 bases from J; junction bases left unmatched: 10. The chain's CDR3 is CASSSLSGVLPDTQYF. CDR3 in DNA: TGTGCCAGCAGCTCCCTTAGCGGGGTTCTCCCAGATACGCAGTATTTT. The full variable domain, rest sourced from reference TRBV11-3 and TRBJ2-3, is EAGVVQSPRYKIIEKKQPVAFWCNPISGHNTLYWYLQNLGQGPELLIRYENEEAVDDSQLPKDRFSAERLKGVDSTLKIQPAELGDSAVYLCASSSLSGVLPDTQYFGPGTRLTVL.

The gene calls are TRBV9 and TRBJ2-7; no clear D gene. Germline assignment: CDR1 SGDLS and CDR2 YYNGEE. Trimming stripped 0 bases from V and 2 bases from J, with 12 bases between. This CDR3 contains 15 residues. This chain's CDR3 is CASSVGADHAYEQYF. CDR3 nucleotides: TGTGCCAGCAGCGTAGGGGCTGATCATGCCTACGAGCAGTACTTC.

V is TRBV29-1 and J is TRBJ2-3; 7 nucleotides align to TRBD2. The germline CDR1 and CDR2 sequences are SQVTM and ANQGSEA. V lost 7 bases, J lost 1 base, and 8 bases stayed unmatched. This CDR3 has 14 amino acids. This CDR3 reads CSASVGGGTDTQYF. The CDR3 nucleotides are TGCAGCGCCTCGGTGGGGGGGGGCACAGATACGCAGTATTTT.

The chain employs TRBV28 and TRBJ1-1; possibly TRBD1 for D (6 bases). CDR1 is MDHEN, CDR2 SYDVKM, per germline. There are 12 residues in the CDR3. V shed 6 bases and J shed 9 bases, with 14 bases lying between them. The CDR3 region is CASRDSNSKAFF. The CDR3 DNA is TGTGCCAGCAGGGACAGCAACTCAAAAGCTTTCTTT.

This clone was seen just once. V is TRBV10-3 and J is TRBJ2-7; D is perhaps TRBD2 (5 bases). Germline loops: CDR1 ENHRY, CDR2 SYGVKD. Trimming pared 2 bases from V and 7 bases from J, leaving 6 bases between. This CDR3 has 11 amino acids. The CDR3 spells CAISERREQYF. The CDR3 nucleotides read TGTGCCATCAGTGAGAGGAGGGAGCAGTACTTC.

The V gene is TRBV30, the J gene TRBJ1-1, with unresolved D. The V end lost 2 bases, the J end lost 4 bases, and 8 bases lay between the germline ends. The CDR3 runs 12 residues. Germline V lookup: CDR1 GTSNPN, CDR2 SVGIG (reference sequence). CDR3 DNA: TGTGCCTGGAGTAGGGAGGGCACTGAAGCTTTCTTT. Translation: CAWSREGTEAFF.

V and J are TRBV29-1 and TRBJ1-1; possibly TRBD1 for D (6 bases). Trimming shortened V by 6 bases and J by 4 bases, and 15 bases separated the two germline ends. This CDR3 has 13 residues. Germline CDR1 is SQVTM and CDR2 is ANQGSEA. The CDR3 reads CSVFRDTGTEAFF. The CDR3 DNA follows: TGCAGCGTCTTCCGGGACACGGGCACTGAAGCTTTCTTT.

The chain couples TRBV11-2 to TRBJ2-2, with D possibly being TRBD1 (6 bases). The germline CDR1 and CDR2 sequences are SGHAT and FQNNGV. Trimming pared 5 bases from V and 5 bases from J, leaving 18 bases between. CDR3 length: 16 amino acids. The CDR3 DNA reads TGTGCCAGCAGCCTATTGGGGGCTAGGTCGACCGGGGAGCTGTTTTTT. Translation: CASSLLGARSTGELFF.

The chain employs TRBV5-1 and TRBJ2-7; 8 bases match TRBD1. V lost 2 bases and J lost 0; bases outside the gene matches: 22. Germline V CDR1 and CDR2: SGHRS, YFSETQ. CDR3 length: 21 residues. The CDR3 reads CASSFSAPPATGGRSSYEQYF. CDR3 nucleotide sequence: TGCGCCAGCAGCTTCTCCGCTCCCCCGGCCACAGGGGGAAGGAGCTCCTACGAGCAGTACTTC. The whole variable domain, filled in from reference TRBV5-1 and TRBJ2-7, reads KAGVTQTPRYLIKTRGQQVTLSCSPISGHRSVSWYQQTPGQGLQFLFEYFSETQRNKGNFPGRFSGRQFSNSRSEMNVSTLELGDSALYLCASSFSAPPATGGRSSYEQYFGPGTRLTVT.

A remark on this clone: Other DNA sequences within the sample encode an identical CDR3. The genes are TRBV24-1 and TRBJ1-3; D is uncertain. Germline assignment: CDR1 KGHDR and CDR2 SFDVKD. CDR3 length equals 13 residues. The ends were cut back, 0 bases at V and 4 bases at J, with 3 bases in the middle. Here the CDR3 reads CATSDLRGNTIYF. CDR3 coding DNA: TGTGCCACCAGTGATTTGCGGGGAAACACCATATATTTT.